This T cell receptor beta chain was retrieved from a study of shared clonotypes between healthy human individuals. This CDR3 has 21 amino acids. In germline, CDR1 is MNHNS, CDR2 SASEGT. V was clipped by 0 bases and J by 1 base; unmatched bases: 15. This clone was recorded only once. Its antigen is unknown. It was across several immunoSEQ plates that each subset's genomic DNA was evenly split. How the authors handled the data: Filtering differed since immunoSEQ provided only junctions, with no quality scores. Method: immunoSEQ multiplex PCR; TCRdb's copy keeps in-frame clones and lacks some. V, J and clone size reflect that table, while D and trimming were determined from the DNA. Here the sample spans about 1.5 million clones, 95% to 99% being singletons. The healthy adult donors were HIV-negative and reported no recent acute infections or vaccinations. Overall study results and limits: Clonotypes shared by all four sorted-subset donors had higher generation probabilities than non-shared clonotypes.

The clonotype was recovered from a man aged 25 to 40 in good health. The source material was naive CD4+ T cells sorted from blood. Indicated subset: CD45RA+ positively selected. The chain recombines TRBV6-1 with TRBJ2-6; 7 nucleotides align to TRBD1. CDR3: CASSEALPHRQGLSGANVLTF. The CDR3 DNA follows: TGTGCCAGCAGTGAAGCGCTTCCCCACAGACAGGGCTTATCTGGGGCCAACGTCCTGACTTTC.